This TCR beta chain was found in a study of blood T cell repertoires in COVID-19. Across the study: The origin of the acute and convalescent COVID-19 samples was the United States, Italy and Spain. T cells, B-cell-depleted T cells, or PBMCs supplied cDNA or gDNA.

The germline gives CDR1 SGDLS, CDR2 YYNGEE. The CDR3 has 15 amino acids, counting both end residues. The data were produced by immunoSEQ multiplex PCR, yet TCRdb's version contains in-frame clones alone and is incomplete. The sample consists of about 140,000 clones, around three quarters of them appearing once. As concerns this clone: No DNA is shown, since the ends of the CDR3 on it are uncertain; the CDR3 is the one TCRdb lists.

This chain uses TRBV9 with TRBJ2-1; the D call of TRBD2 is as the table states it, not checked on the DNA. The TCR comes from a man aged 45-65 years with acute or convalescent COVID-19. Sample: peripheral blood. The CDR3 reads CASSDTSFGNGEQFF.